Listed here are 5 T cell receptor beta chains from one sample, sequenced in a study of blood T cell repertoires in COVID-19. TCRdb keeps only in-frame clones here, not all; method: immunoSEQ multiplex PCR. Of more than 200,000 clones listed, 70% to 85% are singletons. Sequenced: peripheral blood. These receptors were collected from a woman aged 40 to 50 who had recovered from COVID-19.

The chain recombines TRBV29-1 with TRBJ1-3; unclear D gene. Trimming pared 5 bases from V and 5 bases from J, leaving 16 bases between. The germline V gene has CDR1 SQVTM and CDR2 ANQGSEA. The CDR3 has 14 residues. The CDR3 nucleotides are TGCAGCGTTAAACCGGGGAATGGGAGAAACACCATATATTTT. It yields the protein CSVKPGNGRNTIYF.

The CDR3 region is CASSFGLAGDEQYF. The CDR3 coding sequence is TGTGCCAGCAGCTTCGGACTAGCGGGCGACGAGCAGTACTTC. The V call is TRBV3-1 (or the pseudogene TRBV3-2), the J call TRBJ2-7, with 11 bases matching TRBD2. Germline CDR1 LGHDT, CDR2 YNNKEL (reference sequence). The CDR3 runs 14 residues. V dropped 5 bases and J dropped 5; count of bases not matched to a gene: 5.

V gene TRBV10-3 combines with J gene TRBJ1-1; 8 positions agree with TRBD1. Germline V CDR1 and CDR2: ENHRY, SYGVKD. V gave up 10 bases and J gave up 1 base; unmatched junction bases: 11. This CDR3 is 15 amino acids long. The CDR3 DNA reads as TGTGCCACCACCACACGGGGACAGGCGAACACTGAAGCTTTCTTT. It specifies CATTTRGQANTEAFF.

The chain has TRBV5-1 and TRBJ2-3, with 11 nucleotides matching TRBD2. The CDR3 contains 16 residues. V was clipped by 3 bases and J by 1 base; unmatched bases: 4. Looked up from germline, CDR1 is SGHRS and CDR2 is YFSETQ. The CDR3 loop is CASSSISGGGTDTQYF. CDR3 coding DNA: TGCGCCAGCAGCTCCATTAGCGGGGGGGGCACAGATACGCAGTATTTT.

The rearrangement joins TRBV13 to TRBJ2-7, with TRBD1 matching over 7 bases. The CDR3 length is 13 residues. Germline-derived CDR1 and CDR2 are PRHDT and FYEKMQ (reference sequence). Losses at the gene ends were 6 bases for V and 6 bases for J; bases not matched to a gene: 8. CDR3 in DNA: TGTGCCAGCAGGACGGGACAGTCAGGCGAGCAGTACTTC. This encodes CASRTGQSGEQYF.